The 29 T cell receptor beta chains in this list originate from one sample, sequenced in a study of blood T cell repertoires in COVID-19 (dated by TCRdb to the early 2020s). Library preparation employed the immunoSEQ multiplex PCR assay. The clones in this table, taken by TCRdb from immuneACCESS, are in-frame only. Not every clone is retained; where verified, under half of the shortfall comes from an unresolved V gene, and the cause of the rest is unknown. The sample yields 98,000 or so clones; about 83% were counted once. The ten largest clonotypes hold about 3.8% of the sample. Sequences were obtained from peripheral blood. These receptors were collected from an older woman with acute or convalescent COVID-19.

In its sample, this clone was seen once. The chain couples TRBV24-1 to TRBJ2-7; the D gene is possibly TRBD1 (5 bases). The V end was cut by 4 bases, the J end by 3 bases, with 9 bases between. This CDR3 spans 13 amino acids. CDR1 and CDR2 (germline): KGHDR, SFDVKD. CDR3 sequence: CATSDPQGYEQYF. The DNA for the CDR3 is TGTGCCACCAGTGACCCTCAGGGCTACGAGCAGTACTTC.

V and J are TRBV11-3 and TRBJ2-2, with 8 bases aligning to TRBD2. This CDR3 has 19 residues. Germline V gene sequence: CDR1 SGHNT, CDR2 YENEEA. The V segment lost 0 bases and the J segment 3 bases; nucleotides outside the gene matches: 12. This CDR3 is CASSLDRGKAGEDTGELFF. The CDR3 nucleotides read TGTGCCAGCAGCTTAGATCGGGGAAAAGCGGGAGAGGACACCGGGGAGCTGTTTTTT.

This chain connects TRBV10-1 to TRBJ2-7, with a tentative D call TRBD1 (5 bases). Trimming pared 10 bases from V and 2 bases from J, leaving 18 bases between. This CDR3 has 14 residues. Germline V CDR1 and CDR2: WNHNN, SYGVQD (reference sequence). CDR3 sequence reads: CATRGRDYPYEQYV. In DNA, the CDR3 is TGCGCCACAAGAGGCAGGGATTATCCCTACGAGCAGTACGTC.

The genes are TRBV28 and TRBJ1-4, with TRBD1 identical over 7 bases. Trimming at V came to 5 bases and at J to 7 bases, leaving 10 bases not matched to a gene. This CDR3 spans 15 amino acids. Germline values: CDR1 MDHEN, CDR2 SYDVKM. In DNA form, the CDR3 reads TGTGCCAGCAGTCGAATGACAGGGTTTTCTGAAAAACTGTTTTTT. Encoded protein: CASSRMTGFSEKLFF. Variable domain in full (rest from reference TRBV28 and TRBJ1-4): DVKVTQSSRYLVKRTGEKVFLECVQDMDHENMFWYRQDPGLGLRLIYFSYDVKMKEKGDIPEGYSVSREKKERFSLILESASTNQTSMYLCASSRMTGFSEKLFFGSGTQLSVL.

V usage is TRBV12-3 or TRBV12-4 and J usage is TRBJ1-1; D gene uncertain. The CDR3 is 13 amino acids. V was trimmed by 2 bases and J by 1 base, leaving 5 bases between them. Written as DNA, the CDR3 is TGTGCCAGCAGTTTATCAGGGAACACTGAAGCTTTCTTT. Residues: CASSLSGNTEAFF.

J is TRBJ2-1 and V is TRBV4-2; 7 nucleotides line up with TRBD2. Per the germline V gene, CDR1 is LGHNA and CDR2 is YNFKEQ. The CDR3 contains 14 residues. V shed 1 base, J shed 7 bases, and the junction held 4 bases outside the gene matches. CDR3 region: CASSQAGAGNEQFF. In DNA form, the CDR3 reads TGTGCCAGCAGCCAAGCGGGAGCGGGGAATGAGCAGTTCTTC.

The V gene is TRBV30, the J gene TRBJ2-4; tentatively, D is TRBD1 (5 bases). The V and J ends lost 0 bases and 0 bases respectively, with 12 bases between them. Germline CDR1 reads GTSNPN; CDR2 reads SVGIG (reference sequence). This CDR3 region has 16 residues. The CDR3: CAWSVWSGLAKNIQYF. CDR3 DNA sequence: TGTGCCTGGAGTGTATGGTCAGGGTTAGCCAAAAACATTCAGTACTTC.

The rearrangement joins TRBV2 to TRBJ2-5, with 8 bases fitting TRBD2. CDR1 SNHLY and CDR2 FYNNEI come from the germline V gene. The J segment lost 3 bases and the V segment lost 6 bases, leaving 9 bases of the junction unmatched. The CDR3 loop spans 15 amino acids. The CDR3 sequence: CASRRARGAEETQYF. In DNA, the CDR3 is TGTGCCAGCAGACGTGCGCGGGGGGCCGAAGAGACCCAGTACTTC.

The V call is TRBV4-2, the J call TRBJ2-3; TRBD2 matches 13 bases. With V trimmed by 3 bases and J by 4 bases, 7 bases remained unmatched. This CDR3 spans 17 amino acids. The germline CDR1 and CDR2 sequences are LGHNA and YNFKEQ. CDR3 amino acids: CASSQKTSGGGADTQYF. The CDR3 DNA is TGTGCCAGCAGCCAGAAAACTAGCGGGGGGGGCGCAGATACGCAGTATTTT.

For the CDR3, the DNA is TGCGCCAGCAGCTGGCGGGACAGGGGCAGCGGGGAGCTGTTTTTT. Amino acids: CASSWRDRGSGELFF. The chain is built from TRBV5-1 and TRBJ2-2; 10 nucleotides line up with TRBD1. In germline, CDR1 is SGHRS, CDR2 YFSETQ. There are 15 residues in the CDR3. The V segment lost 3 bases and the J segment 7 bases; nucleotides outside the gene matches: 6.

This clone occurred once. The chain links TRBV7-2 to TRBJ2-5; 7 bases agree with TRBD1. This CDR3 contains 12 residues. V lost 3 bases and J lost 7; bases outside the gene matches: 2. The germline V gene encodes CDR1 SGHTA and CDR2 FQGNSA. The CDR3 bases are TGTGCCAGCAGCTTTAACAGGGGGACCCAGTACTTC. This encodes CASSFNRGTQYF.

The genes are TRBV24-1 and TRBJ1-2, with 9 bases lining up with TRBD1. This CDR3 spans 15 amino acids. With V trimmed by 4 bases and J by 2 bases, 4 bases remained unmatched. Germline V CDR1 and CDR2: KGHDR, SFDVKD. DNA of the CDR3: TGTGCCACCAGTGACTCTGGGACAGGGAACTATGGCTACACCTTC. This gives the protein CATSDSGTGNYGYTF.

This chain connects TRBV2 to TRBJ1-5, with unresolved D. V shed 4 bases and J shed 15 bases, with 13 bases lying between them. This CDR3 has 11 amino acids. Germline loops: CDR1 SNHLY, CDR2 FYNNEI. For the CDR3, the DNA is TGTGCCAGCAGTGTACAGCCCCCGCCGCATTTT. It yields the protein CASSVQPPPHF.

The chain employs TRBV5-6 and TRBJ2-2, with D possibly matching TRBD2 (5 bases). V lost 1 base and J 0 bases, leaving 7 bases between the germline ends. This CDR3 has 15 residues. Germline V gene sequence: CDR1 SGHDT, CDR2 YYEEEE. CDR3 protein: CASSLRRANTGELFF. CDR3 sequence (DNA): TGTGCCAGCAGCTTGAGGCGGGCGAACACCGGGGAGCTGTTTTTT.

This chain uses TRBV2 with TRBJ1-5; tentatively, D is TRBD1 (6 bases). The CDR3 length is 16 residues. V lost 2 bases, J lost 5 bases, and 16 bases lay in between. Germline V gene lookup returns CDR1 SNHLY and CDR2 FYNNEI. The chain's CDR3 is CASSERGGNRDQPQHF. For the CDR3, the DNA is TGTGCCAGCAGTGAAAGGGGGGGCAATAGAGATCAGCCCCAGCATTTT.

The rearrangement uses TRBV6-5 and TRBJ1-1; D unresolved. This CDR3 comprises 12 residues. Germline CDR1 MNHEY, CDR2 SVGAGI. V was trimmed by 1 base and J by 10 bases, leaving 10 bases between them. The CDR3 coding sequence is TGTGCCAGCAGTTACTTGAGGTTCCGAGCTTTCTTT. As protein: CASSYLRFRAFF.

This chain uses TRBV4-1 with TRBJ1-2; tentatively, D is TRBD1 (6 bases). V was shortened by 0 bases and J by 0 bases, with 11 bases between the two germline ends. Germline lookup yields CDR1 MGHRA and CDR2 YSYEKL. This CDR3 comprises 16 residues. The DNA of the CDR3 is TGCGCCAGCAGCCAAGAAGAAGGGGGACCTAACTATGGCTACACCTTC. Residues: CASSQEEGGPNYGYTF.

The gene calls are TRBV5-1 and TRBJ2-1, with TRBD2 matching over 10 bases. Germline loops: CDR1 SGHRS, CDR2 YFSETQ. Germline trimming cut 5 bases from V and 7 bases from J; bases unmatched to any gene: 15. The CDR3 extends over 17 amino acids. The CDR3 sequence is CASSGGAGGPNRNEQFF. In DNA, the CDR3 is TGCGCCAGCAGTGGGGGAGCGGGAGGGCCAAATCGAAATGAGCAGTTCTTC.

This clone was seen many times. The chain combines TRBV2 with TRBJ2-6; no reliable D call. Germline CDR1 SNHLY, CDR2 FYNNEI. CDR3 size: 15 residues. Trimming cost V 1 base and J 1 base, with 5 bases left between them. CDR3 in DNA: TGTGCCAGCAGTGAAGGACTTTCTGGGGCCAACGTCCTGACTTTC. Its protein is CASSEGLSGANVLTF. The variable domain in full, with the rest retrieved from reference TRBV2 and TRBJ2-6, is EPEVTQTPSHQVTQMGQEVILRCVPISNHLYFYWYRQILGQKVEFLVSFYNNEISEKSEIFDDQFSVERPDGSNFTLKIRSTKLEDSAMYFCASSEGLSGANVLTFGAGSRLTVL.

V usage is TRBV11-2 and J usage is TRBJ2-3; TRBD2 aligns across 9 bases. The CDR3 totals 17 residues. With V trimmed by 0 bases and J by 6 bases, 10 bases remained unmatched. Germline V gene data show CDR1 as SGHAT and CDR2 as FQNNGV. CDR3 region: CASSLDPSRGGRDTQYF. CDR3 bases: TGTGCCAGCAGCTTAGATCCCTCGCGGGGGGGCCGGGATACGCAGTATTTT.

The chain couples TRBV18 to TRBJ2-1, with no clear D. V dropped 1 base and J dropped 12 bases, with 10 bases sitting between them. This CDR3 comprises 12 residues. The germline V gene has CDR1 KGHSH and CDR2 LQKENI. This CDR3 is CASSPLGYVQFF. The CDR3 DNA reads TGTGCCAGCTCACCACTCGGGTATGTGCAGTTCTTC. The full variable domain, in which reference TRBV18 and TRBJ2-1 provide the parts outside the CDR3, is NAGVMQNPRHLVRRRGQEARLRCSPMKGHSHVYWYRQLPEEGLKFMVYLQKENIIDESGMPKERFSAEFPKEGPSILRIQQVVRGDSAAYFCASSPLGYVQFFGPGTRLTVL.

In DNA, the CDR3 is TGTGCCAGCAGCCCCCGCGGGGAGTCCTACAATGAGCAGTTCTTC. Encoded protein: CASSPRGESYNEQFF. The V and J genes are TRBV7-2 and TRBJ2-1; perhaps TRBD2 as D (6 bases). V dropped 5 bases and J dropped 1 base, with 12 bases sitting between them. Germline CDR1 reads SGHTA; CDR2 reads FQGNSA. CDR3 size: 15 residues.

This clone was recorded a few times. The CDR3 loop is CASSGSRTGKETQYF. CDR3 nucleotides: TGTGCCAGCAGCGGTTCGAGGACAGGGAAAGAGACCCAGTACTTC. This chain joins TRBV11-2 and TRBJ2-5, with 8 bases matching TRBD1. CDR1 is SGHAT and CDR2 is FQNNGV in the germline V gene. The CDR3 spans 15 residues. V shed 5 bases, J shed 3 bases, and the junction held 8 bases outside the gene matches.

The chain combines TRBV28 with TRBJ1-5; 8 bases are a match to TRBD1. Germline V gives CDR1 MDHEN, CDR2 SYDVKM. The CDR3 covers 17 residues. J gave up 1 base and V 8 bases, and 13 bases lay outside the gene matches. Here the CDR3 reads CASGGRVRGLSNQPQHF. CDR3 coding DNA: TGTGCCAGCGGGGGACGGGTCAGGGGGCTAAGCAATCAGCCCCAGCATTTT.

In this sample, this clone turned up a few times. The chain carries TRBV5-1 and TRBJ1-4, with 10 bases matching TRBD1. The CDR3 has 16 residues. The V segment lost 0 bases and the J segment 5 bases; nucleotides outside the gene matches: 4. In germline, CDR1 is SGHRS, CDR2 YFSETQ. The CDR3 loop reads CASSLETGGGNEKLFF. DNA for the CDR3: TGCGCCAGCAGCTTGGAGACAGGGGGCGGGAATGAAAAACTGTTTTTT.

The chain employs TRBV12-2 and TRBJ2-5; the listed D gene, TRBD1, was not tested against the DNA. TRBV12-2 is annotated as a pseudogene. The CDR3 loop spans 13 amino acids. The CDR3 is CASRLKQGQTQYF. The CDR3 DNA follows: TGTGCAAGTCGCTTAAAACAGGGACAGACCCAGTACTTC.

The chain recombines TRBV27 with TRBJ2-1, with a tentative D call TRBD1 (6 bases). The V gene lost 2 bases and the J gene lost 7 bases, with 21 bases spanning the gap. The CDR3 is 17 residues long. Germline values: CDR1 MNHEY, CDR2 SMNVEV (reference sequence). The chain's CDR3 is CASSLVPAAGVGNEQFF. In DNA, the CDR3 is TGTGCCAGCAGTTTAGTCCCAGCGGCAGGGGTTGGGAATGAGCAGTTCTTC.

V and J are TRBV5-1 and TRBJ1-5, with TRBD1 matching 9 bases. V lost 3 bases, J lost 6 bases, and 4 bases stayed unmatched. This CDR3 has 14 residues. CDR1 and CDR2 from the germline V gene are SGHRS and YFSETQ. The CDR3 loop reads CASSSGQGTQPQHF. Written as DNA, the CDR3 is TGCGCCAGCAGCTCGGGACAGGGAACTCAGCCCCAGCATTTT. The full variable domain, in which reference TRBV5-1 and TRBJ1-5 provide the parts outside the CDR3, is KAGVTQTPRYLIKTRGQQVTLSCSPISGHRSVSWYQQTPGQGLQFLFEYFSETQRNKGNFPGRFSGRQFSNSRSEMNVSTLELGDSALYLCASSSGQGTQPQHFGDGTRLSIL.

The V call is TRBV19, the J call TRBJ1-3; tentatively, D is TRBD1 (6 bases). The CDR3 loop spans 15 amino acids. Per germline, CDR1 LNHDA and CDR2 SQIVND (reference sequence). Trimming pared 5 bases from V and 4 bases from J, leaving 15 bases between. CDR3 amino acids: CASSEQGPSGNTIYF. The DNA for the CDR3 is TGTGCCAGTAGTGAACAGGGACCCTCAGGAAACACCATATATTTT.